The entry below describes one T cell receptor (beta chain). The antigen is not known. This sample includes further DNA sequences coding for the same CDR3. This entry comes from a study of shared clonotypes between healthy human individuals. As for the study in general: Each donor contributed plates that comprised three CD4 naive, three CD4 memory, two CD8 naive and one CD8 memory. Study-wide points: How much donors shared clonotypes was expected to be affected by sequencing depth.

HIV-negative, healthy adults without recent acute infections or vaccinations were the donors. Adults of Caucasian background living in Nashville, Tennessee made up all donors. Profiled with immunoSEQ multiplex PCR; TCRdb holds only in-frame clones, not every one. The table has under 1,100,000 clones, around 78% seen once; the top ten hold roughly 0.55%. The V gene lost 4 bases and the J gene lost 3 bases, with 4 bases spanning the gap. This CDR3 contains 12 residues. Germline V gene data show CDR1 as MDHEN and CDR2 as SYDVKM. Sequencing was done on a sample of memory CD4+ T cells from PBMCs. The subset here: CD45RA-negative fraction. This clonotype originated in a man aged 18 to 29 in good health. Some clones in this sample may be carry-over from other donors' samples. This chain uses TRBV28 with TRBJ2-1; D gene uncertain. The CDR3 bases are TGTGCCAGCAGTTCCGTCTACAATGAGCAGTTCTTC. Protein: CASSSVYNEQFF.